The TCR beta chain under discussion was sequenced for a study of OX40 agonist ivuxolimab in advanced cancers. Overall study context: Patients undergoing dose escalation presented with hepatocellular carcinoma, melanoma, renal cell or head and neck cancer.

Trimming left V 1 base short and J 5 bases short, with 14 bases between. This CDR3 is 15 amino acids long. In germline, CDR1 is MGHRA, CDR2 YSYEKL. Individuals having autoimmune disease history or systemic immunosuppression were not enrolled. Profiled with immunoSEQ multiplex PCR; TCRdb holds only in-frame clones, not every one. The table lists about 25,000 clones, 80% to 90% of them singletons. As to this clone: Within the sample, other DNA sequences also encode this same CDR3.

The V gene is TRBV4-1, the J gene TRBJ2-5, with D maybe TRBD2 (7 bases). Sample: CD4+ or CD8+ T cells sorted from blood, taken in a trial of the OX40 agonist ivuxolimab. This receptor was obtained from an adult with an advanced solid tumor such as melanoma, head and neck, liver or kidney cancer. The CDR3 sequence: CASSQGGGGRETQYF. DNA of the CDR3: TGCGCCAGCAGCCAAGGCGGGGGCGGACGGGAGACCCAGTACTTC.